Below, 16 T cell receptor beta chains from the same sample are listed, as sequenced in a study of CD4 T cells in relation to SARS-CoV-2 and coronaviruses. CD4+ T cells from unexposed donors were obtained before the COVID-19 pandemic (2011-2018). Isolation of CD4+ T cells took place after roughly nine days in culture. Their antigens are not known. Some clones are missing from TCRdb's copy, which holds only in-frame ones; the method was immunoSEQ multiplex PCR. The data hold approximately 20,000 clones, with roughly 79% observed a single time. Input material: CD4+ T cells from PBMCs, cultured in vitro. The receptors were gathered from a human donor in good health.

The rearrangement links TRBV9 to TRBJ2-7; TRBD1 matches at 9 bases. The CDR3 loop spans 15 amino acids. The germline gives CDR1 SGDLS, CDR2 YYNGEE. V dropped 3 bases and J dropped 3; count of bases not matched to a gene: 7. This CDR3 is CASSASGQGHYEQYF. CDR3 DNA sequence: TGTGCCAGCAGCGCCTCGGGACAGGGACACTACGAGCAGTACTTC.

The chain couples TRBV19 to TRBJ1-3; possible D gene TRBD1, 5 bases. The germline CDR1 and CDR2 sequences are LNHDA and SQIVND (reference sequence). V was pared by 3 bases and J by 4 bases, with 13 bases between. This CDR3 comprises 15 residues. CDR3 sequence: CASSILAGMGNTIYF. CDR3 bases: TGTGCCAGTAGTATTTTGGCAGGGATGGGAAACACCATATATTTT.

This clone was detected a few times. The chain couples TRBV3-1 (or the pseudogene TRBV3-2) to TRBJ2-1, with 14 positions matching TRBD2. This CDR3 spans 15 amino acids. Germline V gene lookup returns CDR1 LGHDT and CDR2 YNNKEL (reference sequence). With V trimmed by 4 bases and J by 9 bases, 5 bases remained unmatched. The CDR3 region is CASSLGLAGGFEQFF. As DNA, the CDR3 is TGTGCCAGCAGCCTCGGACTAGCGGGAGGATTTGAGCAGTTCTTC.

V gene TRBV19 combines with J gene TRBJ1-3; no clear D gene. V gave up 2 bases and J gave up 2 bases, with 13 bases separating them. The CDR3 covers 16 residues. Germline V lookup: CDR1 LNHDA, CDR2 SQIVND (reference sequence). This chain's CDR3 is CASSIRTTIPGNTIYF. The CDR3 bases are TGTGCCAGTAGTATACGCACTACTATCCCTGGAAACACCATATATTTT. The full variable domain, completed using reference TRBV19 and TRBJ1-3, is DGGITQSPKYLFRKEGQNVTLSCEQNLNHDAMYWYRQDPGQGLRLIYYSQIVNDFQKGDIAEGYSVSREKKESFPLTVTSAQKNPTAFYLCASSIRTTIPGNTIYFGEGSWLTVV.

The chain is built from TRBV30 and TRBJ1-2, with 7 bases fitting TRBD1. The CDR3 loop spans 14 amino acids. Unmatched junction bases numbered 10, after V lost 5 bases and J lost 4 bases. Looked up from germline, CDR1 is GTSNPN and CDR2 is SVGIG (reference sequence). The CDR3 region has the DNA TGTGCCTGGGGCTGGCCAGGGGGGACCTATGGCTACACCTTC. Protein sequence: CAWGWPGGTYGYTF.

CDR3 region: CATSREGGGRETQYF. In nucleotides, the CDR3 is TGTGCCACCAGCAGAGAAGGTGGGGGCAGGGAGACCCAGTACTTC. The V and J genes are TRBV15 and TRBJ2-5; D is perhaps TRBD1 (6 bases). Trimming removed 0 bases at V and 5 bases at J, with 13 bases between. CDR1 and CDR2 from the germline V gene are LNHNV and YYDKDF (reference sequence). The CDR3 contains 15 residues.

The V and J genes are TRBV19 and TRBJ1-4; a possible D gene is TRBD1 (6 bases). Germline lookup yields CDR1 LNHDA and CDR2 SQIVND (reference sequence). Trimming stripped 7 bases from V and 8 bases from J, with 26 bases between. The length of the CDR3 is 17 residues. CDR3 amino acids: CASTPRGTPELWEKLFF. The CDR3 DNA is TGTGCCAGTACCCCACGGGGGACACCCGAACTTTGGGAAAAACTGTTTTTT. The variable domain in full, with the rest retrieved from reference TRBV19 and TRBJ1-4, is DGGITQSPKYLFRKEGQNVTLSCEQNLNHDAMYWYRQDPGQGLRLIYYSQIVNDFQKGDIAEGYSVSREKKESFPLTVTSAQKNPTAFYLCASTPRGTPELWEKLFFGSGTQLSVL.

The V and J genes are TRBV7-9 and TRBJ2-7; D not resolved. Germline assignment: CDR1 SEHNR and CDR2 FQNEAQ (reference sequence). There are 14 residues in the CDR3. Trimming stripped 7 bases from V and 3 bases from J, with 16 bases between. CDR3 sequence: CASTLDVGLYEQYF. The DNA for the CDR3 is TGTGCCAGCACCCTAGACGTGGGCCTCTACGAGCAGTACTTC.

The gene calls are TRBV6-5 and TRBJ1-4; possible D gene TRBD1, 5 bases. V lost 0 bases to trimming and J lost 8 bases, with 10 bases between them. CDR1 is MNHEY, CDR2 SVGAGI, per germline. This CDR3 comprises 14 residues. The CDR3 sequence is CASSYSRVGEKLFF. The CDR3 DNA is TGTGCCAGCAGTTACTCCAGGGTAGGGGAAAAACTGTTTTTT.

The gene calls are TRBV29-1 and TRBJ2-7, with no clear D. The CDR3 totals 12 residues. V shed 6 bases and J shed 2 bases, with 11 bases lying between them. The germline gives CDR1 SQVTM, CDR2 ANQGSEA. CDR3 amino acids: CSVGRVAYEQYF. The CDR3 DNA is TGCAGCGTCGGACGGGTAGCCTACGAGCAGTACTTC.

This clone was counted a single time. The chain joins TRBV24-1 to TRBJ2-7; D is ambiguous. The V gene lost 9 bases and the J gene lost 3 bases, with 11 bases spanning the gap. Germline CDR1 KGHDR, CDR2 SFDVKD. The CDR3 sequence is 12 residues long. The CDR3 nucleotides are TGTGCCACCGGTGTGGGCGACTACGAGCAGTACTTC. Its translation is CATGVGDYEQYF.

This CDR3 reads CASRSWAKAYEQYF. CDR3 bases: TGTGCCAGCAGATCGTGGGCCAAGGCGTACGAGCAGTACTTC. The chain uses TRBV28 and TRBJ2-7; D is ambiguous. The CDR3 sequence is 14 residues long. Germline V lookup: CDR1 MDHEN, CDR2 SYDVKM. With 6 bases removed from V and 4 bases from J, the gap between germline ends came to 16 bases.

The chain couples TRBV21-1 to TRBJ2-7; the table calls TRBD1, which could not be checked here. TRBV21-1 is marked as a pseudogene. The CDR3 is made up of 15 amino acids. In DNA form, the CDR3 reads TGTGCCGGACGAGGGACAGGGGTCTGGTCCTACGAGCAGTACTTC. Translation: CAGRGTGVWSYEQYF.

The chain joins TRBV7-9 to TRBJ2-3; D remains ambiguous. The V end lost 8 bases, the J end lost 1 base, and 7 bases lay between the germline ends. The V gene's germline CDR1 is SEHNR and CDR2 FQNEAQ (reference sequence). The CDR3 has 12 amino acids. CDR3 in amino acids: CASGVGTDTQYF. CDR3 nucleotides: TGTGCCAGCGGGGTGGGCACAGATACGCAGTATTTT.

The chain combines TRBV6-1 with TRBJ2-7, with D perhaps TRBD1 (6 bases). CDR3 length equals 15 residues. The germline V gene encodes CDR1 MNHNS and CDR2 SASEGT. V gave up 1 base and J gave up 3 bases, with 13 bases separating them. CDR3 in amino acids: CASSEGDIDFYEQYF. In nucleotides, the CDR3 is TGTGCCAGCAGTGAAGGGGACATTGATTTCTACGAGCAGTACTTC.

The gene calls are TRBV27 and TRBJ2-3, with D hard to call. CDR1 and CDR2 from the germline V gene are MNHEY and SMNVEV (reference sequence). This CDR3 region has 15 residues. Trimming left V 2 bases short and J 1 base short, with 10 bases between. CDR3 bases: TGTGCCAGCAGTTTACGATCCGAGGGCACAGATACGCAGTATTTT. The encoded protein is CASSLRSEGTDTQYF.